Below, 9 T cell receptor beta chains from the same sample are listed, as sequenced in a study of shared clonotypes between healthy human individuals. The repertoire was sequenced with immunoSEQ multiplex PCR; TCRdb's copy has only in-frame clones and lacks some. The table shows some 530,000 clones, with 81% occurring only once. Sequencing was done on a sample of PBMCs. These receptors were taken from a woman aged 40 to 50 in good health. Some clones in this sample may be carry-over from other donors' samples.

This rearrangement joins TRBV29-1 to TRBJ2-1, with TRBD1 matching over 8 bases. J lost 6 bases, V lost 4 bases, and 5 bases had no gene match. This CDR3 is 13 amino acids long. The V gene's germline CDR1 is SQVTM and CDR2 ANQGSEA. CDR3 region: CSVGRTGGNEQFF. The CDR3 bases are TGCAGCGTTGGAAGAACAGGGGGCAATGAGCAGTTCTTC.

The chain links TRBV7-3 to TRBJ2-2, with 7 bases aligning to TRBD1. The CDR3 runs 13 residues. Germline assignment: CDR1 SGHTA and CDR2 FQGTGA. Trimming at V came to 5 bases and at J to 6 bases, leaving 3 bases not matched to a gene. CDR3 region: CASSQTGSGELFF. CDR3 DNA: TGTGCCAGCAGCCAGACAGGGTCCGGGGAGCTGTTTTTT.

This clone was counted many times. The sample has other DNA sequences that encode this CDR3 too. This chain uses TRBV4-3 with TRBJ2-1, with 12 bases that match TRBD2. The CDR3 runs to 21 residues. CDR1 LGHNA and CDR2 YSLEER come from the germline V gene. V was clipped by 0 bases and J by 0 bases; unmatched bases: 12. This chain's CDR3 is CASSQEDIPSGRVSSYNEQFF. DNA of the CDR3: TGCGCCAGCAGCCAAGAAGATATCCCTAGCGGGAGGGTGAGCTCCTACAATGAGCAGTTCTTC.

The rearrangement joins TRBV7-9 to TRBJ1-1; TRBD1 is a possible D gene (5 bases). The CDR3 spans 14 residues. Trimming pared 5 bases from V and 4 bases from J, leaving 14 bases between. CDR1 is SEHNR and CDR2 is FQNEAQ in the germline V gene (reference sequence). CDR3 nucleotides: TGTGCCAGCAGCCCCGGGACTGTTTCCACTGAAGCTTTCTTT. Translation: CASSPGTVSTEAFF. The full variable domain, with the rest looked up from reference TRBV7-9 and TRBJ1-1, is DTGVSQNPRHKITKRGQNVTFRCDPISEHNRLYWYRQTLGQGPEFLTYFQNEAQLEKSRLLSDRFSAERPKGSFSTLEIQRTEQGDSAMYLCASSPGTVSTEAFFGQGTRLTVV.

This chain uses TRBV11-2 with TRBJ2-7; tentatively, D is TRBD2 (6 bases). Germline V gene lookup returns CDR1 SGHAT and CDR2 FQNNGV. CDR3 length: 16 residues. V shed 5 bases and J shed 3 bases, with 20 bases lying between them. CDR3 residues: CASSIQPGLTRYEQYF. In DNA form, the CDR3 reads TGTGCCAGCAGCATACAACCGGGACTTACGCGCTACGAGCAGTACTTC.

This clone appeared a single time. CDR3 nucleotide sequence: TGTGCCAGTAGCCGAGGGACCTACAATGAGCAGTTCTTC. As protein: CASSRGTYNEQFF. This chain connects TRBV19 to TRBJ2-1; D perhaps matches TRBD2 (5 bases). Between the trimmed V and J ends, which lost 6 bases and 2 bases, there was a span of 8 bases. Germline V gene sequence: CDR1 LNHDA, CDR2 SQIVND (reference sequence). CDR3 length equals 13 residues.

About this clone: Germline is not matched at one junction end, which may reflect a read error. The chain joins TRBV27 to TRBJ2-2; D assignment may be TRBD1 or TRBD2 (5 bases each). Germline CDR1 MNHEY, CDR2 SMNVEV (reference sequence). The CDR3 runs to 18 residues. CDR3 sequence (DNA): TGTGCCAGTAGTTTAACCTCCCGGGACCACATGTACACCGGGGAGCTGTTTTTT. This gives the protein CASSLTSRDHMYTGELFF.

The V and J genes are TRBV4-3 and TRBJ2-7; tentatively, D is TRBD1 or TRBD2 (6 bases each). The CDR3 is made up of 15 amino acids. V lost 0 bases and J 6 bases, leaving 15 bases between the germline ends. Germline V gene lookup returns CDR1 LGHNA and CDR2 YSLEER. CDR3 DNA sequence: TGCGCCAGCAGCCAAGATCGGGGGCGGCCGGGCGAGCAGTACTTC. Translated: CASSQDRGRPGEQYF.

The CDR3 nucleotides read TGCAGCGTTTCCGGACTAGCGGGACCCGGGGAGCTGTTTTTT. Its translation is CSVSGLAGPGELFF. The chain is built from TRBV29-1 and TRBJ2-2; 12 positions agree with TRBD2. Looked up from germline, CDR1 is SQVTM and CDR2 is ANQGSEA. The CDR3 is 14 amino acids. V lost 5 bases to trimming and J lost 6 bases; unmatched junction nucleotides: 4.